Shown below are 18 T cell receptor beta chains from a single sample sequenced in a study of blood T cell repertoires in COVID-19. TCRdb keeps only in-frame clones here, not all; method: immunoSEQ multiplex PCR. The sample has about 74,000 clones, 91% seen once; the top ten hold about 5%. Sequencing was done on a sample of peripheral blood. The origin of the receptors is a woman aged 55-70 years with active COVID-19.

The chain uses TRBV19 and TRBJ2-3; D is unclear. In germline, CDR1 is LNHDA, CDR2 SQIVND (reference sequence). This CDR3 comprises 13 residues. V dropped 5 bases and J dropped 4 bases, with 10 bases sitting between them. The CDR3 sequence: CASSAELPDTQYF. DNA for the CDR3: TGTGCCAGTAGTGCGGAGCTCCCAGATACGCAGTATTTT.

The CDR3 loop is CASSTPGDGNTEAFF. DNA for the CDR3: TGTGCCAGCAGTACCCCCGGGGATGGGAACACTGAAGCTTTCTTT. The V and J genes are TRBV6-4 and TRBJ1-1; D not resolved. Trimming removed 5 bases at V and 1 base at J, with 14 bases between. The germline V gene encodes CDR1 MRHNA and CDR2 SNTAGT. The length of the CDR3 is 15 residues.

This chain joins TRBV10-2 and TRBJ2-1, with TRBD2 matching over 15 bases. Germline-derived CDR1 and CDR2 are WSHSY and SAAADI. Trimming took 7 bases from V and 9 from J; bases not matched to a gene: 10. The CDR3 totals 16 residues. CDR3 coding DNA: TGCGCCAGCATTATCGGACTAGCGGGAGGGCCGGGTGAGCAGTTCTTC. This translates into CASIIGLAGGPGEQFF.

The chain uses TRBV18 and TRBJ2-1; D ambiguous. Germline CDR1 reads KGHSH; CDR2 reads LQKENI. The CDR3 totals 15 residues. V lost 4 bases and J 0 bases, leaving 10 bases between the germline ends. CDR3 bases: TGTGCCAGCTCACTCTCTCTAGACTCCTACAATGAGCAGTTCTTC. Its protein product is CASSLSLDSYNEQFF.

Here the CDR3 DNA reads TGCAGCGTCCAACCCCAGGGGCCGGTGACCCAGTACTTC. As protein: CSVQPQGPVTQYF. The genes are TRBV29-1 and TRBJ2-5; tentative D call: TRBD1 (6 bases). CDR1 is SQVTM and CDR2 is ANQGSEA in the germline V gene. This CDR3 is 13 amino acids long. V lost 6 bases and J lost 7, with 18 bases in between.

CDR3 sequence reads: CASSWGGENTGELFF. In DNA form, the CDR3 reads TGTGCCAGCAGCTGGGGGGGTGAGAACACCGGGGAGCTGTTTTTT. This chain links TRBV11-3 with TRBJ2-2; 7 bases are shared with TRBD2. Germline CDR1 and CDR2: SGHNT and YENEEA. V lost 4 bases and J lost 1; bases outside the gene matches: 3. CDR3 length: 15 amino acids.

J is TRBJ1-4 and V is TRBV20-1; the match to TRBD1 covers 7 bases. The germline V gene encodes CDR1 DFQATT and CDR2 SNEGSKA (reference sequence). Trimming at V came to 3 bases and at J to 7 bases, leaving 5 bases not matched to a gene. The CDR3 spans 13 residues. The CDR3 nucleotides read TGCAGTGCTAGTTCGCAGGGGGTTGAAAAACTGTTTTTT. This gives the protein CSASSQGVEKLFF.

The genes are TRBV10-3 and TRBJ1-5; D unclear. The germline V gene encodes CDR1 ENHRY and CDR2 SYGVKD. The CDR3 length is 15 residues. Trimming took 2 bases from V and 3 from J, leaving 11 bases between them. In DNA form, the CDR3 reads TGTGCCATCAGTGAGACCTCCGGGGACAATCAGCCCCAGCATTTT. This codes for CAISETSGDNQPQHF.

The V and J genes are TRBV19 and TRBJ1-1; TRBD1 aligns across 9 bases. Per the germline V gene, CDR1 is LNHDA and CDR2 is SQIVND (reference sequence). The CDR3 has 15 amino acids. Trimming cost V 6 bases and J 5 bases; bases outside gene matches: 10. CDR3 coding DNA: TGTGCCAGTAGGACAACAGGGGGCGTATCGACTGAAGCTTTCTTT. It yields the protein CASRTTGGVSTEAFF.

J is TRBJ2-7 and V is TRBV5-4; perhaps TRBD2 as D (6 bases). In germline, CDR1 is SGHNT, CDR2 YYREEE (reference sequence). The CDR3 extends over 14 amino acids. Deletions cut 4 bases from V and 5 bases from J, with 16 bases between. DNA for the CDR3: TGTGCCAGCAGCCTGGCGGGGACTCGAAACGAGCAGTACTTC. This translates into CASSLAGTRNEQYF.

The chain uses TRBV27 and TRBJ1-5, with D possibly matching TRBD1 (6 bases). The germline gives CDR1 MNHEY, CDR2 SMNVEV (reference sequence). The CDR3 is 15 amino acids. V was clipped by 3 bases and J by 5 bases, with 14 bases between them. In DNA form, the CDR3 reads TGTGCCAGCAGTTTTAGGGGGGGGGCGTATCAGCCCCAGCATTTT. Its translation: CASSFRGGAYQPQHF.

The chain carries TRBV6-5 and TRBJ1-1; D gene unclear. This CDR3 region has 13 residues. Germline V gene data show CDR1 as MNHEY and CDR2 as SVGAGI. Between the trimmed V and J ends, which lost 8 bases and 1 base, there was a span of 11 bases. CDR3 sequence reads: CASSLEGNTEAFF. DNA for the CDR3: TGTGCCAGCTCCTTGGAGGGGAACACTGAAGCTTTCTTT.

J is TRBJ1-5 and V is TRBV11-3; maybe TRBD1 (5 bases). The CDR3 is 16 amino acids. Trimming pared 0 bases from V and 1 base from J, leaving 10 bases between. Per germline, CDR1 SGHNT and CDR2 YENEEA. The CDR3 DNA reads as TGTGCCAGCAGCTTAGACCGCAGGACAAGCAATCAGCCCCAGCATTTT. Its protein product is CASSLDRRTSNQPQHF.

CDR3 amino acids: CASSILVLSDSPLHF. CDR3 coding DNA: TGTGCCAGTAGTATTCTGGTCTTATCGGATTCACCCCTCCACTTT. This chain uses TRBV19 with TRBJ1-6; D not resolved. Per the germline V gene, CDR1 is LNHDA and CDR2 is SQIVND (reference sequence). The CDR3 totals 15 residues. V gave up 3 bases and J gave up 8 bases, with 14 bases separating them. The whole variable domain, remainder taken from reference TRBV19 and TRBJ1-6, is DGGITQSPKYLFRKEGQNVTLSCEQNLNHDAMYWYRQDPGQGLRLIYYSQIVNDFQKGDIAEGYSVSREKKESFPLTVTSAQKNPTAFYLCASSILVLSDSPLHFGNGTRLTVT.

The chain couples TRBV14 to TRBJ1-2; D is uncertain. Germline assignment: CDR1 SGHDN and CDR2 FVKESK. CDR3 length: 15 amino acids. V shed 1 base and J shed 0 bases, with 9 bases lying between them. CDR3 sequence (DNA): TGTGCCAGCAGCCAAGGGCGAGGAGCTAACTATGGCTACACCTTC. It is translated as CASSQGRGANYGYTF.

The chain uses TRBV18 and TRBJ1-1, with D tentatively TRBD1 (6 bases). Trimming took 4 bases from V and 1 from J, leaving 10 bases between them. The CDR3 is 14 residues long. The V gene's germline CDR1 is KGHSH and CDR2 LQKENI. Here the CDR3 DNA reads TGTGCCAGCTCACTATGGGGGCAGAACACTGAAGCTTTCTTT. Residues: CASSLWGQNTEAFF.

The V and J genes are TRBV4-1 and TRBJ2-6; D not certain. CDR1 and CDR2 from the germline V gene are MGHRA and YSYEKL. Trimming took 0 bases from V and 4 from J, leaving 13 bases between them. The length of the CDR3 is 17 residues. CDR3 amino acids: CASSQDPWASGANVLTF. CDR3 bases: TGCGCCAGCAGCCAAGATCCTTGGGCCTCAGGGGCCAACGTCCTGACTTTC.

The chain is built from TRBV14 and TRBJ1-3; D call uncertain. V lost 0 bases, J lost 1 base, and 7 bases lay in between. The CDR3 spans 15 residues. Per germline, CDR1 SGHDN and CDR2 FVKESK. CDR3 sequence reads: CASSQDNISGNTIYF. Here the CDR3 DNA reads TGTGCCAGCAGCCAAGACAACATATCTGGAAACACCATATATTTT.